A selection of T cell receptor beta chains follows, all from one sample in a study of T cell responses to AZD1222 COVID-19 vaccine. Sequencing used immunoSEQ multiplex PCR; TCRdb keeps in-frame clones, though not all of them. Of approximately 120,000 clones listed, nearly 90% were seen once; the top ten hold about 13%. The sample was peripheral blood, taken on day 0 of MenACWY control vaccination. The receptors originated from an adult in good health. Each CDR3 is given with its conserved first and last residue. D genes are given only for firm matches. Size values are once, few and many counts, or a class for expanded clones, and some rows have none.

clone_size	v_call	j_call	d_call	cdr3_aa	cdr3_nt
NA	TRBV3-1/TRBV3-2	TRBJ2-7	NA	CASSQDKNGGLYEQYF	TGTGCCAGCAGCCAAGATAAGAACGGCGGGCTCTACGAGCAGTACTTC
NA	TRBV28	TRBJ2-5	TRBD1	CASSQGAKTQYF	TGTGCCAGCAGCCAGGGGGCGAAGACCCAGTACTTC
NA	TRBV7-3	TRBJ2-7	TRBD1	CASSLGQGDREQYF	TGTGCCAGCAGCCTAGGACAGGGTGATCGCGAGCAGTACTTC
medium-sized	TRBV4-3	TRBJ1-5	NA	CASSQDSNSRQPQHF	TGCGCCAGCAGCCAAGATTCGAATAGTCGGCAGCCCCAGCATTTT
NA	TRBV7-2	TRBJ1-6	TRBD1	CASSTPGQQHLKGSPLHF	TGTGCCAGCAGCACGCCGGGACAGCAACACCTCAAGGGGTCACCCCTCCACTTT
NA	TRBV28	TRBJ2-1	NA	CASSLFRTYNEQFF	TGTGCCAGCAGTTTATTCAGGACGTACAATGAGCAGTTCTTC
NA	TRBV27	TRBJ1-2	NA	CASSLRQGYGYTF	TGTGCCAGCAGTTTAAGGCAGGGCTATGGCTACACCTTC
NA	TRBV7-9	TRBJ1-1	NA	CASSSGRDKAFF	TGTGCCAGCAGCTCCGGGAGGGATAAAGCTTTCTTT
NA	TRBV19	TRBJ2-1	NA	CASSINRLAYNEQFF	TGTGCCAGTAGTATAAACAGGTTAGCCTACAATGAGCAGTTCTTC
NA	TRBV3-1/TRBV3-2	TRBJ2-5	NA	CASSPGTFETQYF	TGTGCCAGCAGCCCTGGGACCTTCGAGACCCAGTACTTC
once	TRBV4-1	TRBJ2-5	NA	CASSRQSGGTGLQETQYF	TGCGCCAGCAGCCGCCAGTCGGGGGGGACAGGGCTACAAGAGACCCAGTACTTC
NA	TRBV30	TRBJ1-2	NA	CAWSVGSGYTF	TGTGCCTGGAGTGTGGGCTCCGGCTACACCTTC
NA	TRBV30	TRBJ1-5	NA	CAWSGEVGFQPQHF	TGTGCCTGGAGTGGTGAGGTGGGATTTCAGCCCCAGCATTTT
once	TRBV6-6	TRBJ2-7	NA	CASCGDISYEQYF	TGTGCCAGCTGTGGAGACATATCCTACGAGCAGTACTTC
NA	TRBV2	TRBJ1-1	NA	CASSVRGSRAEAFF	TGTGCCAGCAGTGTCCGGGGCTCCAGGGCTGAAGCTTTCTTT
NA	TRBV10-3	TRBJ1-5	TRBD1	CAISESTGEGQPQHF	TGTGCCATCAGTGAGTCCACAGGGGAAGGTCAGCCCCAGCATTTT
NA	TRBV27	TRBJ2-6	NA	CASGLSGANVLTF	TGTGCCAGCGGCCTCTCTGGGGCCAACGTCCTGACTTTC
NA	TRBV7-2	TRBJ2-7	NA	CASSLAPGYEQYF	TGTGCCAGCAGCTTAGCGCCGGGCTACGAGCAGTACTTC
NA	TRBV18	TRBJ2-3	NA	CASSPLGGGADTQYF	TGTGCCAGCTCACCGCTCGGGGGAGGTGCAGATACGCAGTATTTT